This T cell receptor (beta chain) derives from a study of regulatory T cells in long-lasting Graves disease. Findings and limits, study-wide: Persistent Graves' patients showed a TCR diversity that was lower than that of newly diagnosed ones.

Time point meaning: newly diagnosed GD, antithyroid drugs for less than 3 months. With RNA extracted from PBMCs as input, the TCR library was made. This clonotype was recorded many times. Its antigen is unknown. The CDR3 loop spans 15 amino acids. Germline V gene data show CDR1 as SNHLY and CDR2 as FYNNEI. The V and J ends lost 8 bases and 0 bases, in that order; junction bases with no gene match: 6. Sequencing libraries for TCR beta were prepared with iRepertoire HTBI primers and Arm-PCR of CDR3 regions. In TCRdb, the multiplex PCR reads were re-called with MiXCR into one record per CDR3 protein. The sample has a few hundred thousand distinct CDR3 sequences, 16% seen once. This sample also appeared in a second study, on T cells in Graves' hyperthyroidism and ophthalmopathy.

The chain links TRBV2 to TRBJ1-3; 8 nucleotides line up with TRBD1. This clonotype was obtained from a man aged 35 to 55 with Graves disease. This specimen consisted of peripheral blood mononuclear cells (PBMCs), obtained at new diagnosis, from a patient treated with antithyroid drugs. The CDR3 sequence: CASGRDRISGNTIYF. CDR3 coding DNA: TGTGCCAGCGGCCGGGACAGGATCTCTGGAAACACCATATATTTT.